This T cell receptor beta chain was identified in a study of blood T cell repertoires in COVID-19. Sequencing used immunoSEQ multiplex PCR; TCRdb keeps in-frame clones, though not all of them. This sample yields around 36,000 clones, of which about nine tenths are seen a single time; roughly 6.1% belongs to the top ten. Specimen: peripheral blood. The receptor comes from a human donor in a cohort sampled during active COVID-19.

In DNA, the CDR3 is TGTGCCAGCAGCTTCGACAGGTACCAAGAGACCCAGTACTTC. The encoded protein is CASSFDRYQETQYF. The chain couples TRBV7-9 to TRBJ2-5, with D maybe TRBD1 (6 bases). The V gene's germline CDR1 is SEHNR and CDR2 FQNEAQ (reference sequence). This CDR3 region has 14 residues. The ends were cut back, 3 bases at V and 0 bases at J, with 8 bases in the middle.